This T cell receptor beta chain was sequenced for a study of blood T cells in healthy people across ages. A sample-barcoded 5' primer and a J-beta primer mix were used in a second PCR of roughly 6 to 11 cycles. TCRdb re-called the 5' RACE reads with MiXCR, one entry per CDR3 protein. The sample consists of 750,000 or so distinct CDR3 sequences, 25% of them appearing once. The germline gives CDR1 SQVTM, CDR2 ANQGSEA. The length of the CDR3 is 14 residues. These sequences were also reported in another study, on T cells of mothers and their children.

Sequences were obtained from blood. The gene calls are TRBV29-1 and TRBJ2-5; tentative D call: TRBD1 (6 bases). Judging by the DNA end, TRBJ2-7 fits better; the J call may be wrong. The origin of this receptor is a boy younger than 18 in good health. CDR3 sequence (DNA): TGCAGCGTTAAAAGCTTGGGACACCCCTACGAGCAGTACTTC. Encoded protein: CSVKSLGHPYEQYF.